This T cell receptor beta chain comes out of a study of cytomegalovirus exposure and HLA in healthy donors. About the research overall: Findings of an earlier analysis included under 140 million unique TCR beta sequences from 180 million or so T cells.

The donors (healthy individuals) were bone marrow donors. A word on this clone: Its antigen is not known.

Germline V lookup: CDR1 SNHLY, CDR2 FYNNEI. With V trimmed by 7 bases and J by 3 bases, 4 bases remained unmatched. The CDR3 runs to 15 residues. Primers included in the PCR were 60 Vbeta and 13 Jbeta primers. The method was immunoSEQ multiplex PCR; TCRdb's version includes in-frame clones alone and lacks a portion of them. The repertoire holds roughly 180,000 clones, with 76% as singletons. Findings of the study overall: One variant, a missense change in DCLRE1C, was linked in a later analysis to TCR beta V- and J-gene trimming. When a later analysis compared HLA-associated TCR beta chains with equally common others, the HLA-associated chains turned out to be more clonally expanded and to have lower generation probabilities.

The chain couples TRBV2 to TRBJ2-2; 11 bases are shared with TRBD2. Specimen: PBMCs. The receptor was isolated from a female donor in good health and CMV-seronegative. CDR3 residues: CASTTSGGYTGELFF. The CDR3 DNA reads as TGTGCCAGCACCACTAGCGGGGGCTACACCGGGGAGCTGTTTTTT. Filled out from reference TRBV2 and TRBJ2-2, the complete variable domain reads EPEVTQTPSHQVTQMGQEVILRCVPISNHLYFYWYRQILGQKVEFLVSFYNNEISEKSEIFDDQFSVERPDGSNFTLKIRSTKLEDSAMYFCASTTSGGYTGELFFGEGSRLTVL.